The 4 T cell receptor beta chains below all came from one sample that was sequenced in a study of high-grade serous ovarian cancer treatment subgroups. TCRdb's copy holds only in-frame clones and misses some; the assay was immunoSEQ multiplex PCR. The table lists around 37,000 clones, around 80% of them singletons. Tumor tissue was taken before any definitive surgery or chemotherapy was given. The sample comprised tumor tissue. The source is a human donor with high-grade serous ovarian cancer.

The J gene is TRBJ1-3, the V gene TRBV30, with TRBD1 as a possible D gene (5 bases). The CDR3 spans 15 residues. V lost 2 bases and J lost 0, with 11 bases in between. Per the germline V gene, CDR1 is GTSNPN and CDR2 is SVGIG (reference sequence). DNA for the CDR3: TGTGCCTGGAGTCTACAGGTAGCCTCTGGAAACACCATATATTTT. Translation: CAWSLQVASGNTIYF.

A single count supports this clone. One end of the junction is discordant with germline, which a read error may explain. Other DNA sequences in the sample encode the same CDR3. The genes are TRBV4-2 and TRBJ1-4; D gene uncertain. The germline V gene has CDR1 LGHNA and CDR2 YNFKEQ. This CDR3 region has 16 residues. The CDR3 loop is CASSQDPLSLVEKLFF. CDR3 DNA: TGTGCCAGCAGCCAAGATCCCCTAAGCCTGGTTGAAAAACTATTTTTT.

The genes are TRBV6-6 and TRBJ1-1, with D maybe TRBD1 (5 bases). The CDR3 contains 14 residues. CDR1 and CDR2 from the germline V gene are MNHNY and SVGAGI (reference sequence). V lost 2 bases and J 1 base, leaving 8 bases between the germline ends. CDR3 sequence: CASSYGRGNTEAFF. The CDR3 DNA sequence: TGTGCCAGCAGTTACGGGAGGGGGAACACTGAAGCTTTCTTT.

This chain connects TRBV19 to TRBJ1-1; the D is unclear. CDR1 is LNHDA and CDR2 is SQIVND in the germline V gene (reference sequence). V was cut by 4 bases and J by 1 base, with 1 base left in between. CDR3 size: 11 residues. The DNA for the CDR3 is TGTGCCAGTAGTAAGAACACTGAAGCTTTCTTT. This sequence encodes CASSKNTEAFF.